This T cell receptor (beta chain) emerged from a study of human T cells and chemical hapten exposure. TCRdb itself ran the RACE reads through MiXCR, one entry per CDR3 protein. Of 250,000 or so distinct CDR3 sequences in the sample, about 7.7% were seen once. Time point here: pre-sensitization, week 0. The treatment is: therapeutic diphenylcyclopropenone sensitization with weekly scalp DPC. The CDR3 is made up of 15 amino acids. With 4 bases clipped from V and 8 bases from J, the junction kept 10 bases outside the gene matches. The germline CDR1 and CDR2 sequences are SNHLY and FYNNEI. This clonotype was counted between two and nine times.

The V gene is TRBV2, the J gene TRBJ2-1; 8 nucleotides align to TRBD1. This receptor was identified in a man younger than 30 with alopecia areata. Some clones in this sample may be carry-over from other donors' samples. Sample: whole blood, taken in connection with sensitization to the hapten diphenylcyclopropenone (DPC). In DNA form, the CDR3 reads TGTGCCAGCAGTGGACCGGGACAGGACGGCTATGAGCAGTTCTTC. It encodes CASSGPGQDGYEQFF.